The rows below give T cell receptor beta chains drawn from one sample of a study of Ad26.COV2.S vaccination and SARS-CoV-2 variants. Data came from immunoSEQ multiplex PCR; TCRdb stores just in-frame clones and leaves some out. The table lists approximately 450,000 clones, 90% of them singletons, with 12% in the top ten. The sample was peripheral blood, taken in a trial of Ad26.COV2.S vaccine versus placebo. These receptors were obtained from a person aged 18-65 years who received the Ad26.COV2.S COVID-19 vaccine or a placebo. Both conserved end residues are part of each CDR3. The D gene is left open where the match is weak. Some rows have no size entry. The others give once, few or many, or a class for an expanded clone.

v_gene	d_gene	j_gene	abundance	CDR3aa	CDR3nt
TRBV29-1	TRBD2	TRBJ2-5	.	CSVSTSEETQYF	TGCAGCGTCTCGACTAGCGAAGAGACCCAGTACTTC
TRBV4-3	TRBD2	TRBJ2-1	.	CASSQVAGVSYNEQFF	TGCGCCAGCAGCCAAGTAGCGGGAGTGTCGTACAATGAGCAGTTCTTC
TRBV7-9	.	TRBJ2-1	.	CASSLVSQGNEQFF	TGTGCCAGCAGCTTAGTATCTCAGGGCAACGAGCAGTTCTTC
TRBV5-1	TRBD1	TRBJ2-1	.	CASSLVRGRNNEQFF	TGCGCCAGCAGCTTGGTTAGGGGGCGCAACAATGAGCAGTTCTTC
TRBV30	.	TRBJ2-7	.	CAWERSSYEQYF	TGTGCCTGGGAGAGAAGCTCCTACGAGCAGTACTTC
TRBV7-2	.	TRBJ2-2	.	CASSLFITGELFF	TGTGCCAGCAGCTTATTCATCACCGGGGAGCTGTTTTTT
TRBV4-1	TRBD2	TRBJ2-1	.	CASSLTRGDYNEQFF	TGCGCCAGCAGCCTTACCCGGGGGGACTACAATGAGCAGTTCTTC
TRBV6-4	TRBD2	TRBJ2-1	.	CASRRLAGGGNEQFF	TGTGCCAGCAGACGACTAGCGGGAGGAGGCAATGAGCAGTTCTTC
TRBV29-1	.	TRBJ2-1	.	CSAPFSGNEQFF	TGCAGCGCTCCCTTTAGCGGCAATGAGCAGTTCTTC
TRBV7-2	.	TRBJ2-7	.	CASSLTLSSYEQYF	TGTGCCAGCAGCTTAACGCTAAGCTCCTACGAGCAGTACTTC
TRBV5-1	TRBD2	TRBJ2-1	.	CASSSEPGLAGNNEQFF	TGCGCCAGCAGCTCCGAGCCGGGACTAGCGGGGAACAATGAGCAGTTCTTC
TRBV7-9	TRBD2	TRBJ2-2	.	CASSLRTSGLVGELFF	TGTGCCAGCAGCCTCAGGACTAGCGGGTTGGTCGGGGAGCTGTTTTTT
TRBV18	.	TRBJ2-1	.	CASSPLGGDGEQFF	TGTGCCAGCTCACCGCTTGGGGGAGACGGTGAGCAGTTCTTC
TRBV5-4	.	TRBJ1-2	.	CASRDLGDYGYTF	TGTGCCAGCAGGGACCTGGGGGACTATGGCTACACCTTC
TRBV3-1/TRBV3-2	.	TRBJ1-2	.	CASSRGRARFPTF	TGTGCCAGCAGCCGTGGGAGGGCCAGATTCCCCACCTTC
TRBV6-5	TRBD1	TRBJ2-3	.	CASSSRDRGTDTQYF	TGTGCCAGCTCCTCCCGGGACAGGGGAACAGATACGCAGTATTTT
TRBV30	TRBD1	TRBJ1-1	.	CAWSSTGGATEAFF	TGTGCCTGGAGTTCAACAGGGGGGGCGACTGAAGCTTTCTTT
TRBV12-3/TRBV12-4	.	TRBJ2-1	.	CASSLSGYNEQFF	TGTGCCAGCAGTTTATCTGGATACAATGAGCAGTTCTTC
TRBV27	.	TRBJ1-2	.	CASSLTGLGGYTF	TGTGCCAGCAGTTTAACAGGGCTCGGTGGCTACACCTTC
TRBV10-3	.	TRBJ2-7	.	CAIRTGPSSYEQYF	TGTGCCATCAGAACGGGACCTAGCTCCTACGAGCAGTACTTC
TRBV30	.	TRBJ1-5	.	CAWSVLGFDQPQHF	TGTGCCTGGAGTGTATTGGGTTTCGATCAGCCCCAGCATTTT
TRBV18	.	TRBJ2-5	few	CASSPRAQETQYF	TGTGCCAGCTCACCCAGGGCCCAAGAGACCCAGTACTTC
TRBV4-1	.	TRBJ2-1	.	CASSQDGVASLSYNEQFF	TGCGCCAGCAGCCAAGATGGGGTGGCTAGTCTCTCCTACAATGAGCAGTTCTTC
TRBV18	.	TRBJ1-4	.	CASSPQRQATNEKLFF	TGTGCCAGCTCACCACAACGACAGGCTACTAATGAAAAACTGTTTTTT
TRBV6-4	.	TRBJ2-3	.	CASSGRLFTDTQYF	TGTGCCAGCAGTGGCCGGTTATTCACAGATACGCAGTATTTT
TRBV5-1	.	TRBJ2-3	.	CASSLVLQSTDTQYF	TGCGCCAGCAGCTTGGTGCTCCAGAGCACAGATACGCAGTATTTT
TRBV4-3	.	TRBJ1-2	.	CASSPFLGDPGYTF	TGCGCCAGCAGCCCATTCCTTGGGGACCCAGGCTACACCTTC
TRBV23-1	.	TRBJ2-5	.	CAGKETQYF	TGCGCCGGAAAAGAGACCCAGTACTTC
TRBV30	.	TRBJ1-1	.	CAWSGDGKSEAFF	TGTGCCTGGAGTGGGGATGGGAAGAGTGAAGCTTTCTTT
TRBV5-6	TRBD1	TRBJ2-2	few	CASSPRQGVDTGELFF	TGTGCCAGCAGCCCACGACAGGGGGTTGACACCGGGGAGCTGTTTTTT
TRBV5-1	TRBD1	TRBJ1-1	once	CASKQGGTWEAFF	TGCGCCAGCAAACAGGGGGGGACCTGGGAAGCTTTCTTT
TRBV6-2/TRBV6-3	.	TRBJ1-1	.	CASSYKKNTEAFF	TGTGCCAGCAGTTATAAAAAGAACACTGAAGCTTTCTTT
TRBV30	.	TRBJ2-5	.	CAWSPEVDQETQYF	TGTGCCTGGAGTCCAGAGGTGGACCAAGAGACCCAGTACTTC
TRBV6-5	.	TRBJ2-3	.	CASSPGGDPEDTQYF	TGTGCCAGCAGCCCCGGAGGGGATCCAGAAGATACGCAGTATTTT
TRBV28	.	TRBJ1-5	.	CASSLWGLNQPQHF	TGTGCCAGCAGTTTATGGGGGTTGAATCAGCCCCAGCATTTT
TRBV5-6	TRBD2	TRBJ2-2	.	CASSLASGTGELFF	TGTGCCAGCAGCTTAGCTAGCGGCACCGGGGAGCTGTTTTTT
TRBV19	TRBD1	TRBJ1-5	few	CASLRTGGLNQPQHF	TGTGCCAGTCTGAGGACAGGGGGCCTTAATCAGCCCCAGCATTTT
TRBV6-2/TRBV6-3	TRBD1	TRBJ2-7	.	CASRPGQGAFYEQYF	TGTGCCAGCAGGCCTGGACAGGGGGCCTTCTACGAGCAGTACTTC
TRBV18	TRBD1	TRBJ1-2	.	CASSPDRGPYGYTF	TGTGCCAGCTCACCGGACAGGGGTCCCTATGGCTACACCTTC
TRBV7-9	TRBD2	TRBJ2-1	few	CASNSGGSYEQFF	TGTGCCAGCAACTCGGGCGGGAGTTATGAGCAGTTCTTC
TRBV6-1	TRBD2	TRBJ2-5	once	CASSGYIREAPLKETQYF	TGTGCCAGCAGTGGCTATATACGGGAGGCCCCTTTAAAAGAGACCCAGTACTTC
TRBV28	.	TRBJ1-6	.	CASRRQGDSPLHF	TGTGCCAGCAGGAGGCAGGGCGATTCACCCCTCCACTTT
TRBV30	.	TRBJ1-1	.	CAWSRNGGNTEAFF	TGTGCCTGGAGTAGGAACGGAGGGAACACTGAAGCTTTCTTT
TRBV30	TRBD1	TRBJ2-1	.	CAWDRGLEQFF	TGTGCCTGGGACAGGGGATTAGAGCAGTTCTTC
TRBV5-6	TRBD2	TRBJ2-2	.	CASSRGGTGELFF	TGTGCCAGCAGCCGCGGGGGTACCGGGGAGCTGTTTTTT
TRBV2	.	TRBJ1-2	.	CASSYQGPDGYTF	TGTGCCAGCAGCTATCAAGGACCCGATGGCTACACCTTC
TRBV7-2	.	TRBJ2-7	once	CASTRDPTYEQYF	TGTGCCAGCACTCGAGACCCGACCTACGAGCAGTACTTC
TRBV15	.	TRBJ1-5	.	CATSSQTGPQHF	TGTGCCACCAGCTCCCAAACCGGGCCCCAGCATTTT